Reported below is one T cell receptor beta chain. This entry belongs to a study of blood T cell repertoires in COVID-19. The overall study: Material from acute and convalescent COVID-19 was sourced from the United States, Italy and Spain. The analysed material was cDNA or gDNA that came from T cells, B-cell-depleted T cells, or PBMCs.

Germline V gene sequence: CDR1 LNHDA, CDR2 SQIVND (reference sequence). V shed 5 bases and J shed 0 bases, with 13 bases lying between them. CDR3 length equals 15 residues. Methods used by the authors: Estimates of nucleated cell counts were drawn from the amplification of reference gene primers. Repertoires were generated with immunoSEQ multiplex PCR, while TCRdb's copy carries only in-frame clones and drops some. The V and J calls and clone size were taken over from that table, and D and trimming were inferred from the DNA. The table shows 100,000 to 150,000 clones, with under 90% occurring only once.

The chain combines TRBV19 with TRBJ1-2; perhaps TRBD1 as D (6 bases). The source material was peripheral blood. This clonotype was sampled from a woman aged 55-75 years with acute or convalescent COVID-19. As DNA, the CDR3 is TGTGCCAGTAGTCCGACCCGGACAGCTAACTATGGCTACACCTTC. This gives the protein CASSPTRTANYGYTF.